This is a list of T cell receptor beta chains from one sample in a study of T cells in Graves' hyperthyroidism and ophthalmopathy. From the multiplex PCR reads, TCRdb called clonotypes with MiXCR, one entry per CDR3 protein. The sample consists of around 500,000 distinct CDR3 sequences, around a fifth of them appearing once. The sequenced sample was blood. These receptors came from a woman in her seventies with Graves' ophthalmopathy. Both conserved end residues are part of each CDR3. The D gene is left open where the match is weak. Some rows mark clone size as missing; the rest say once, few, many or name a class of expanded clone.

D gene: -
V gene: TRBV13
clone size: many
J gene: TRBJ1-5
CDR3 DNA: TGTGCCAGCAGTTTTGGTGGGAGCAATCAGCCCCAGCATTTT
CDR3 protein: CASSFGGSNQPQHF

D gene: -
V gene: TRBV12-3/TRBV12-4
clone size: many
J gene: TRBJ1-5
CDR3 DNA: TGTGCCAGCAGTTTTAAGCAGGGTTTGAATCAGCCCCAGCATTTT
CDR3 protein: CASSFKQGLNQPQHF

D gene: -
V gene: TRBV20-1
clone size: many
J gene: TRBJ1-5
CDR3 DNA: TGCAGTGCTAAGTTGTCCCATGGCGATCAGCCCCAGCATTTT
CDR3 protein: CSAKLSHGDQPQHF

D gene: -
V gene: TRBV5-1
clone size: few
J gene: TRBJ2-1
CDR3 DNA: TGCGCCAGCAGCTTATCACAGGCTTACAATGAGCAGTTCTTC
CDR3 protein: CASSLSQAYNEQFF

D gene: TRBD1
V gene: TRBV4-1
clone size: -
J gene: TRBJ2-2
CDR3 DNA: TGCGCCAGCAGCCAAGAGGGGACAGGCTCTTTTTCGAACACCGGGGAGCTGTTTTTT
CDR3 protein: CASSQEGTGSFSNTGELFF

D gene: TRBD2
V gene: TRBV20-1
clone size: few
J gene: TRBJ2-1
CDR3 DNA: TGCAGTGCTAGAGATCGATCTAGCGGGACCCCCTACAATGAGCAGTTCTTC
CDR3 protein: CSARDRSSGTPYNEQFF

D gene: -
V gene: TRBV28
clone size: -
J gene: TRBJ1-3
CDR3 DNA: TGTGCCTGCAGTTTCAGGACCGGGGTGGGAAACACCATATATTTT
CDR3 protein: CACSFRTGVGNTIYF

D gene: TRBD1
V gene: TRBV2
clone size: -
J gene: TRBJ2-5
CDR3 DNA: TGTGCCAGCCGGGGGGACAGGGTTGGGGGCCAAGAGACCCAGTACTTC
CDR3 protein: CASRGDRVGGQETQYF

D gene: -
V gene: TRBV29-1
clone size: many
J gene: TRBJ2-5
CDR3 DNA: TGCAGCGTTGTCCTTATGGAGACCCAGTACTTC
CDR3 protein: CSVVLMETQYF

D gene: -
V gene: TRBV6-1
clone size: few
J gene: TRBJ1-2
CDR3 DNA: TGTGCCAGCAGAACCTTGATTGGCTACACCTTC
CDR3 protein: CASRTLIGYTF

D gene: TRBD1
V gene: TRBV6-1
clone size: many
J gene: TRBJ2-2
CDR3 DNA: TGTGCCAGCAGTGGGGACAGGTCCACCGGGGAGCTGTTTTTT
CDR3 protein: CASSGDRSTGELFF

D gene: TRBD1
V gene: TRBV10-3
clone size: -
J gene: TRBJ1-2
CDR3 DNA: TGTGCCAGGGACAGGGGAACTAACTATGGCTACACCTTC
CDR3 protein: CARDRGTNYGYTF

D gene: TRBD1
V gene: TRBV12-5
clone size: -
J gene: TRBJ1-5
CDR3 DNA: TGTGCTAGTGGTCCCGGACAGGGTAATCAGCCCCAGCATTTT
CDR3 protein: CASGPGQGNQPQHF

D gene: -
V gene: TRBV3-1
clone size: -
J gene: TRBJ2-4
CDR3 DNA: TGTGCCAGCAGCCCCGTTAGAGCCAAAAACATTCAGTACTTC
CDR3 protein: CASSPVRAKNIQYF

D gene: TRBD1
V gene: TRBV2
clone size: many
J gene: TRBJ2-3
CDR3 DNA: TGTGCCAGCAGTGAAGTGGGACAGGTCACAGATACGCAGTATTTT
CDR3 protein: CASSEVGQVTDTQYF

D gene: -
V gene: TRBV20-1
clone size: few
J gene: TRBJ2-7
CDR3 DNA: TGCAGTGCTACGACAGGGAGGCAAGGTTACGAGCAGTACTTC
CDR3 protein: CSATTGRQGYEQYF

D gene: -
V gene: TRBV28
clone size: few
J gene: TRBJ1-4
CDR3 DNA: TGTGCCAGCAGTTTATCGGGGGCAGGAAATGAAAAACTGTTTTTT
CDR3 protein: CASSLSGAGNEKLFF

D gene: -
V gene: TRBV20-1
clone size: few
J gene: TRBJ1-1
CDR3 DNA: TGCAGTGCTAGCGGTTCCTTGGGGGCTTGGGACACTGAAGCTTTCTTT
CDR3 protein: CSASGSLGAWDTEAFF

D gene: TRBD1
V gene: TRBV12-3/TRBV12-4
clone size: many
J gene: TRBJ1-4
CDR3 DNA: TGTGCCAGCAGTACAACAGGGGTAACTAATGAAAAACTGTTTTTT
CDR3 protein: CASSTTGVTNEKLFF